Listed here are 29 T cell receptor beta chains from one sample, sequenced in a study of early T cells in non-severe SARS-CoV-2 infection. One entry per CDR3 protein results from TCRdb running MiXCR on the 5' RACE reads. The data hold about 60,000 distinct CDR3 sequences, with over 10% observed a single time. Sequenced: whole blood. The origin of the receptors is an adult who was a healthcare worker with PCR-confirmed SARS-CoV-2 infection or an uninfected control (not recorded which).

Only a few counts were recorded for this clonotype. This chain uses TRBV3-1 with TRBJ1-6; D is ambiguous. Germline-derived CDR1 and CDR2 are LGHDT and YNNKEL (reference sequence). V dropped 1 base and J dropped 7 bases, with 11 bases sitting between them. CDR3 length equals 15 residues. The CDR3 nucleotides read TGTGCCAGCAGCCAAGGAGGAAGGCTCAATTCACCCCTCCACTTT. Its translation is CASSQGGRLNSPLHF.

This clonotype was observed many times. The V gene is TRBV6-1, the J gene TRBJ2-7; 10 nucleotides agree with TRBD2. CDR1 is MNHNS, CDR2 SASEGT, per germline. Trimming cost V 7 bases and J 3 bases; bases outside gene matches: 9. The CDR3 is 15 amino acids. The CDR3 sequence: CASTSSSSGSYEQYF. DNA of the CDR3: TGTGCCAGCACCTCCTCGTCTAGCGGGAGCTACGAGCAGTACTTC.

CDR3 nucleotide sequence: TGCAGCGCTTGGATGCAGGGGGCGAGTAGCTACACCTTC. It specifies CSAWMQGASSYTF. The chain uses TRBV29-1 and TRBJ1-2; 8 bases map to TRBD1. CDR3 length: 13 residues. From germline, CDR1 is SQVTM and CDR2 ANQGSEA. V lost 7 bases and J lost 9; bases outside the gene matches: 13.

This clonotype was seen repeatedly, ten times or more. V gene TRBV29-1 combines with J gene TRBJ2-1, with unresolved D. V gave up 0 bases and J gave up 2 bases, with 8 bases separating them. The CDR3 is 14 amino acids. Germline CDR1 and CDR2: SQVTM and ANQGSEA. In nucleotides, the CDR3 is TGCAGCGTTGAAGAGTTACCTGCCTACAATGAGCAGTTCTTC. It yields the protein CSVEELPAYNEQFF.

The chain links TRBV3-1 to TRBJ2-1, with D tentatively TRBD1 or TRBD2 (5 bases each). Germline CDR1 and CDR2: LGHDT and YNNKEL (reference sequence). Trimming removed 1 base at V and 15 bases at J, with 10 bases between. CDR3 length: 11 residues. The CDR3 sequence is CASSQVGRPFF. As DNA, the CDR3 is TGTGCCAGCAGCCAAGTGGGACGCCCGTTCTTC.

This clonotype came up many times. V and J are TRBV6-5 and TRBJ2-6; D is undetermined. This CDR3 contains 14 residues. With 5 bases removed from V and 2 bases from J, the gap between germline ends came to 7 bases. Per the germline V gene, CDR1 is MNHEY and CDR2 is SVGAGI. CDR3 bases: TGTGCCAGCAGTCGAGACACTGGGGCCAACGTCCTGACTTTC. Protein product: CASSRDTGANVLTF.

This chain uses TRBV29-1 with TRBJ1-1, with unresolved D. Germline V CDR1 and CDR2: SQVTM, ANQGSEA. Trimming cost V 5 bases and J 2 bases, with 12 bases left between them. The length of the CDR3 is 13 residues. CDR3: CSVYTPINTEAFF. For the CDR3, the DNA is TGCAGCGTTTATACTCCGATCAACACTGAAGCTTTCTTT.

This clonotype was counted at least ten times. CDR3 sequence: CASSGLAGDQETQYF. The CDR3 bases are TGTGCCAGCAGTGGACTAGCGGGGGACCAAGAGACCCAGTACTTC. The J gene is TRBJ2-5, the V gene TRBV6-1, with TRBD2 matching over 12 bases. The CDR3 is made up of 15 amino acids. The J segment lost 0 bases and the V segment lost 4 bases, leaving 0 bases of the junction unmatched. Germline V CDR1 and CDR2: MNHNS, SASEGT.

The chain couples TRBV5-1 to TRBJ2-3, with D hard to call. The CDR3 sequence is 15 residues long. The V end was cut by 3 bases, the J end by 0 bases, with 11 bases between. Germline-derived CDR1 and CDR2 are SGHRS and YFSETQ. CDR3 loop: CASSWTSSSTDTQYF. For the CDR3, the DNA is TGCGCCAGCAGCTGGACGTCGTCTAGCACAGATACGCAGTATTTT.

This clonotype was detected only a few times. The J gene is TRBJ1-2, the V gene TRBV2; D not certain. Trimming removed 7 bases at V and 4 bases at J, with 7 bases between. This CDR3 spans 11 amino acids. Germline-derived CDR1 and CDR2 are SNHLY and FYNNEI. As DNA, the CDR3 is TGTGCCAGCAAGACAATCTATGGCTACACCTTC. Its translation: CASKTIYGYTF.

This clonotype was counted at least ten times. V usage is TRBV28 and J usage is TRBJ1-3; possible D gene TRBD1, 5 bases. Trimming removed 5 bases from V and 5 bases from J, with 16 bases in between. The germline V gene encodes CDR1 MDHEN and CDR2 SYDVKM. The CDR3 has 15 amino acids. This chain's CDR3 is CASSPPGTARNTIYF. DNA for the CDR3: TGTGCCAGCAGTCCCCCCGGGACTGCTAGAAACACCATATATTTT.

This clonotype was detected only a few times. The CDR3 reads CASSYPGRTEQYF. As DNA, the CDR3 is TGTGCCAGCAGTTACCCGGGCAGGACCGAGCAGTACTTC. This sequence joins TRBV6-2 or TRBV6-3 and TRBJ2-7; no reliable D call. Trimming stripped 2 bases from V and 6 bases from J, with 11 bases between. CDR1 is MNHEY, CDR2 SVGEGT, per germline. The CDR3 has 13 residues.

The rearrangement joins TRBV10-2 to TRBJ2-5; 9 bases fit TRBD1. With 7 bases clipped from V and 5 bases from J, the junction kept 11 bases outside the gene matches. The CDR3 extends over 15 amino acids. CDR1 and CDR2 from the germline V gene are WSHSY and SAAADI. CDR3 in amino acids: CASTRTGTGIETQYF. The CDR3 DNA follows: TGCGCCAGCACCCGCACTGGGACAGGGATTGAGACCCAGTACTTC.

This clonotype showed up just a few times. The DNA of the CDR3 is TGTGCCAGCAGCTGGTCCTCCTACAATGAGCAGTTCTTC. Translation: CASSWSSYNEQFF. This rearrangement joins TRBV11-2 to TRBJ2-1, with D unresolved. The CDR3 consists of 13 residues. Trimming took off 4 bases at V and 0 bases at J, with 4 bases between the two ends. In germline, CDR1 is SGHAT, CDR2 FQNNGV.

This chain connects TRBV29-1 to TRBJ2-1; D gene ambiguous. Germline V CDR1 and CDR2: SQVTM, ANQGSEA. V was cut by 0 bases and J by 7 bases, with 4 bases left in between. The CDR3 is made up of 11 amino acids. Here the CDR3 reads CSVEERNEQFF. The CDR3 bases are TGCAGCGTTGAAGAGAGGAATGAGCAGTTCTTC.

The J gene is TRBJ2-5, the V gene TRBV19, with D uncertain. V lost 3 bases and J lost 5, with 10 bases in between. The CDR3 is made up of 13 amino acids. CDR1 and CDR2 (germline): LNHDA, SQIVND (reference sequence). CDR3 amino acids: CASSIWPTETQYF. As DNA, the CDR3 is TGTGCCAGTAGTATTTGGCCTACGGAGACCCAGTACTTC.

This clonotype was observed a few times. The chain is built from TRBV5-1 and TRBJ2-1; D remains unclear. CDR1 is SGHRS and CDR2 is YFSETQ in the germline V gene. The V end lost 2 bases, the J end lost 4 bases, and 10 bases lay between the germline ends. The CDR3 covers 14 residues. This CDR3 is CASSFTPGYNEQFF. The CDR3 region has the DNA TGCGCCAGCAGCTTTACGCCAGGTTACAATGAGCAGTTCTTC.

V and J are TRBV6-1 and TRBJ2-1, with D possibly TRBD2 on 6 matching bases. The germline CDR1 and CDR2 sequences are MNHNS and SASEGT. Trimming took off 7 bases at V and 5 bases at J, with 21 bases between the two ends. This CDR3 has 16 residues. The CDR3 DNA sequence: TGTGCCAGCACCGAGCCTCCGGGACTGCAAGACAATGAGCAGTTCTTC. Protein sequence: CASTEPPGLQDNEQFF.

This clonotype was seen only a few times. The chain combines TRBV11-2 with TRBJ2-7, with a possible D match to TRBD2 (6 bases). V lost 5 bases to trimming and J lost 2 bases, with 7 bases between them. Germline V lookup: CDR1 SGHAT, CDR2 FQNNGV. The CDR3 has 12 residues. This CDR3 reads CASSKRAYEQYF. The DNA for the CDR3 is TGTGCCAGCAGCAAGCGGGCCTACGAGCAGTACTTC.

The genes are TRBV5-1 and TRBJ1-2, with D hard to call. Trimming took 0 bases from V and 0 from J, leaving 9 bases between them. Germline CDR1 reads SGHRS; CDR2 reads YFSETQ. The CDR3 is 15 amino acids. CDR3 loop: CASSLAQNANYGYTF. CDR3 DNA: TGCGCCAGCAGCTTGGCACAGAACGCTAACTATGGCTACACCTTC. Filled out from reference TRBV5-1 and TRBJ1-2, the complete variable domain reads KAGVTQTPRYLIKTRGQQVTLSCSPISGHRSVSWYQQTPGQGLQFLFEYFSETQRNKGNFPGRFSGRQFSNSRSEMNVSTLELGDSALYLCASSLAQNANYGYTFGSGTRLTVV.

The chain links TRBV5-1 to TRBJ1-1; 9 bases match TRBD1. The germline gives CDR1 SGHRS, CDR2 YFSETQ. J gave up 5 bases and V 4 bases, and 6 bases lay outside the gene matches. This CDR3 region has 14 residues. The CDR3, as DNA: TGCGCCAGCAGCACTTACAGGGGGCGGACTGAAGCTTTCTTT. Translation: CASSTYRGRTEAFF.

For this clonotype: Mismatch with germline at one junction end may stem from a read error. CDR3 region: CSVEGDESQVLTGEPFF. As DNA, the CDR3 is TGCAGCGTCGAAGGGGACGAGTCTCAGGTCCTTACCGGGGAGCCGTTTTTT. The chain is built from TRBV29-1 and TRBJ2-2; perhaps D is TRBD1 or TRBD2 (5 bases each). This CDR3 region has 17 residues. The germline V gene has CDR1 SQVTM and CDR2 ANQGSEA.

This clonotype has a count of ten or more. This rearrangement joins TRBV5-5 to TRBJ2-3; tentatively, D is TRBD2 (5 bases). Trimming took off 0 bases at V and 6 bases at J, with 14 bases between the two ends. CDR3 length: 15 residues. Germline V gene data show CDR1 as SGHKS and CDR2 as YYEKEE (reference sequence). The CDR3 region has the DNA TGTGCCAGCAGCTTGGCCGGACTTAACTCTGATACGCAGTATTTT. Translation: CASSLAGLNSDTQYF. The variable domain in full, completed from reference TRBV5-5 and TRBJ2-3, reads DAGVTQSPTHLIKTRGQQVTLRCSPISGHKSVSWYQQVLGQGPQFIFQYYEKEERGRGNFPDRFSARQFPNYSSELNVNALLLGDSALYLCASSLAGLNSDTQYFGPGTRLTVL.

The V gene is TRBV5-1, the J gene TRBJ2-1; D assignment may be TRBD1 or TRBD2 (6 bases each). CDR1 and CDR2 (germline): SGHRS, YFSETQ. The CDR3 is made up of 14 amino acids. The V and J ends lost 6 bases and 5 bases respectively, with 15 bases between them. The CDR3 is CASIRGPLHNEQFF. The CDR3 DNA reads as TGCGCCAGCATTCGGGGGCCCCTTCACAATGAGCAGTTCTTC.

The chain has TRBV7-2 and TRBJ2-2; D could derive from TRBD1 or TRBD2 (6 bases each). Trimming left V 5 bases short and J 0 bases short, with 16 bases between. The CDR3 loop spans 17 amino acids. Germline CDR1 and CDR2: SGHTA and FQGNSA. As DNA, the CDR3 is TGTGCCAGCAGCCAAGACTGGGGGGCCGCGAACACCGGGGAGCTGTTTTTT. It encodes CASSQDWGAANTGELFF. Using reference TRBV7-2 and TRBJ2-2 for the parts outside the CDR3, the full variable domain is GAGVSQSPSNKVTEKGKDVELRCDPISGHTALYWYRQSLGQGLEFLIYFQGNSAPDKSGLPSDRFSAERTGGSVSTLTIQRTQQEDSAVYLCASSQDWGAANTGELFFGEGSRLTVL.

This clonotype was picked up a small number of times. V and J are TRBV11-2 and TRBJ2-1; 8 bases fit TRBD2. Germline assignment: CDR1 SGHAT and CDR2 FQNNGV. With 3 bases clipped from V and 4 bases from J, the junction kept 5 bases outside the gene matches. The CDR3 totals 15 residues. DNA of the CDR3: TGTGCCAGCAGCTTTGATAGCGGGATATACAATGAGCAGTTCTTC. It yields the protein CASSFDSGIYNEQFF.

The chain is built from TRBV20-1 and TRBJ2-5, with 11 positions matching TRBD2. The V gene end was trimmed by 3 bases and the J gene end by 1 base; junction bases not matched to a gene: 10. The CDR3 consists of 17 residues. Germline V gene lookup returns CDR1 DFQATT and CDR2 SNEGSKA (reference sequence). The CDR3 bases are TGCAGTGCTAGCGGACTAGCGGGCCTCATAATCCAAGAGACCCAGTACTTC. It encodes CSASGLAGLIIQETQYF.

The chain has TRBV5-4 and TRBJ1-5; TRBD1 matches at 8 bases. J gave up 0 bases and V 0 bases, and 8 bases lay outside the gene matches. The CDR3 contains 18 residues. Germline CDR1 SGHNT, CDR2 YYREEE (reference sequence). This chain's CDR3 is CASSLEGQEGYSNQPQHF. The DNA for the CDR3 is TGTGCCAGCAGCTTGGAGGGACAGGAGGGATATAGCAATCAGCCCCAGCATTTT.

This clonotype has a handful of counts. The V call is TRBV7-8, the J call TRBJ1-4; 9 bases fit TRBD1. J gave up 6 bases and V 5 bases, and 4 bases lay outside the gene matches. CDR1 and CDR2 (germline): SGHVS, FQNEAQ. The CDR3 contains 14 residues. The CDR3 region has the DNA TGTGCCAGCAGCCCACAGGGGGCAGATGAAAAACTGTTTTTT. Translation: CASSPQGADEKLFF.